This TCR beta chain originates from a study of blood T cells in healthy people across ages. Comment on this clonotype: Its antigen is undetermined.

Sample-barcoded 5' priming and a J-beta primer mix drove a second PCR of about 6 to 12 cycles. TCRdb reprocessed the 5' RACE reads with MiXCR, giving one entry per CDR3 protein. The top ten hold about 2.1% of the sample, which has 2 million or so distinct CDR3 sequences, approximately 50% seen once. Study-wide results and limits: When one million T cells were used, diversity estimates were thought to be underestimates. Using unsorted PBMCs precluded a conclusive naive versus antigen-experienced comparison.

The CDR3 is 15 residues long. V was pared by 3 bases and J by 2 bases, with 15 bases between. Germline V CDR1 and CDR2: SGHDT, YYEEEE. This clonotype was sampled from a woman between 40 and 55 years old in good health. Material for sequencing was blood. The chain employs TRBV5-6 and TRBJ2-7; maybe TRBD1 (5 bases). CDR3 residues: CASSWRAGITYEQYF. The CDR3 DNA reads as TGTGCCAGCAGCTGGCGAGCAGGGATCACCTACGAGCAGTACTTC.